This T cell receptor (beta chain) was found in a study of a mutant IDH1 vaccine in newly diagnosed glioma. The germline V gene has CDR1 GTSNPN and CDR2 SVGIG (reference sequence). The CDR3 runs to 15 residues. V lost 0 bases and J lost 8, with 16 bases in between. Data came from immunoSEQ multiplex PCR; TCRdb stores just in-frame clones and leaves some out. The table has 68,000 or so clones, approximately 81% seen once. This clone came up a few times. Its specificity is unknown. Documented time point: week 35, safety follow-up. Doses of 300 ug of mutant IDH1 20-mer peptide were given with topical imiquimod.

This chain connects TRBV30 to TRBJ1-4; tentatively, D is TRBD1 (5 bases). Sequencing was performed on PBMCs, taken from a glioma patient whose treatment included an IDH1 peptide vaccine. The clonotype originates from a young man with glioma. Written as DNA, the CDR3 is TGTGCCTGGAGTGTAGGGTGGCCAGGGACCGAAAAACTGTTTTTT. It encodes CAWSVGWPGTEKLFF.